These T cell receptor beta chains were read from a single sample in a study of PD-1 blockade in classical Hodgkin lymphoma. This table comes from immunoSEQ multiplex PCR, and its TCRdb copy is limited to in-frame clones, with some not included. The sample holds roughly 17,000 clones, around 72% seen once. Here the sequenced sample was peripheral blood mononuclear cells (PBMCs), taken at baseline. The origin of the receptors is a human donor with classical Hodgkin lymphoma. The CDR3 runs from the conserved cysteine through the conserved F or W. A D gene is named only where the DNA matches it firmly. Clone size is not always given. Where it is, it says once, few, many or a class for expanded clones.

TGTGCCAGTAGTATCTTGACTAGCGGCACAGATACGCAGTATTTT,CASSILTSGTDTQYF,TRBD2,TRBJ2-3,TRBV19,once
TGTGCCAGCAGTCTACGATTACCGGGACTCTCCTATGGCTACACCTTC,CASSLRLPGLSYGYTF,NA,TRBJ1-2,TRBV28,NA
TGTGCCAGCTCGCGTGACAGCTCCGAGCAGTACTTC,CASSRDSSEQYF,NA,TRBJ2-7,TRBV18,NA
TGTGCCTGGATCGAATATAGGACAGGGACCGAGCAATCAGCCCAGCATTTT,CAWIEYRTGTEQSAQHF,TRBD1,TRBJ1-5,TRBV30,NA
TGTGCCAGCAGTTTAGGTGGGGTAATAGAGACCCAGTACTTC,CASSLGGVIETQYF,NA,TRBJ2-5,TRBV27,few
TGTGCCAGTAGTATTGGCGTGGACGGAATCTATGGCTACACCTTC,CASSIGVDGIYGYTF,NA,TRBJ1-2,TRBV19,few
TGTGCCACCAGCAGGGTGGACGGTACCTACGAGCAGTACTTC,CATSRVDGTYEQYF,NA,TRBJ2-7,TRBV15,NA
TGTGCCAGCAGTTTTCCGGGACTCTACGAGCAGTACTTC,CASSFPGLYEQYF,NA,TRBJ2-7,TRBV28,NA
TGTGCCAGCAGCTTAGATCCGGGGAATGGATACGAGCAGTACTTC,CASSLDPGNGYEQYF,NA,TRBJ2-7,TRBV7-6,NA
TGTGCCAGCAGCTTCGAGGCTGAAGCTTTCTTT,CASSFEAEAFF,NA,TRBJ1-1,TRBV5-4,NA
TGTGCCAGTAGTATATCTAGCGGGAGTAGAAATGAGCAGTTCTTC,CASSISSGSRNEQFF,TRBD2,TRBJ2-1,TRBV19,NA
TGTGCCAGCAGTAAACAGCGAATCGGCCTAGATGGCTACACCTTC,CASSKQRIGLDGYTF,NA,TRBJ1-2,TRBV2,NA
TGTGCCAGCAGCTTGGGTGCCGGGATCGGCTATGGCTACACCTTC,CASSLGAGIGYGYTF,NA,TRBJ1-2,TRBV5-6,few
TGTGCCAGCCATGTTTCGGGGAGCACCATATATTTT,CASHVSGSTIYF,NA,TRBJ1-3,TRBV6-1,NA
TGCGCCAGCAGCTTGGGGACAGGGTATGGGGGGAACACTGAAGCTTTCTTT,CASSLGTGYGGNTEAFF,TRBD1,TRBJ1-1,TRBV5-1,NA
TGCGCCAGCAGCCAAGGCGTGGCCTCTGGAAACACCATATATTTT,CASSQGVASGNTIYF,NA,TRBJ1-3,TRBV4-3,NA
TGTGCCAGCTCACGTCTCTGGGAGGCTGGGGCCAACGTCCTGACTTTC,CASSRLWEAGANVLTF,NA,TRBJ2-6,TRBV18,NA
TGTGCCAGTAGTACGGACTATAGCTCCTACAATGAGCAGTTCTTC,CASSTDYSSYNEQFF,NA,TRBJ2-1,TRBV19,few
TGTGCCAGCAGATACGAGGGGGGGAAAGATGGCTACACCTTC,CASRYEGGKDGYTF,NA,TRBJ1-2,TRBV2,NA
TGCAGCGTTGTGGGGAACACTGAAGCTTTCTTT,CSVVGNTEAFF,NA,TRBJ1-1,TRBV29-1,NA
TGTGCCAGCAGTGGCCCGGGGGCAGGCCAAGGGATGAGGCCTAACTATGGCTACACCTTC,CASSGPGAGQGMRPNYGYTF,NA,TRBJ1-2,TRBV6-1,NA
TGTGCCAGCAGCTTGGAACAGAACTATGGCTACACCTTC,CASSLEQNYGYTF,NA,TRBJ1-2,TRBV5-4,NA
TGTGCCAGCAGTGAAGGGATTTCACCCCTCCACTTT,CASSEGISPLHF,NA,TRBJ1-6,TRBV2,NA
TGTGCCAGTAGTATCGGACAGGTGAGCAATCAGCCCCAGCATTTT,CASSIGQVSNQPQHF,TRBD1,TRBJ1-5,TRBV19,NA
TGTGCCAGCTCGGGACAGGGTAGCTCCTACAATGAGCAGTTCTTC,CASSGQGSSYNEQFF,TRBD1,TRBJ2-1,TRBV18,once
TGTGCCAGCAGTTTTCTAGCGAGCTCCTACGAGCAGTACTTC,CASSFLASSYEQYF,NA,TRBJ2-7,TRBV28,NA
TGTGCCAGCAGTTCCCTCCGGACGGAGGAAAACACCATATATTTT,CASSSLRTEENTIYF,NA,TRBJ1-3,TRBV6-6,once
TGTGCCAGCAGCCAAGTCCCGTACGCTGAGCAGTTCTTC,CASSQVPYAEQFF,NA,TRBJ2-1,TRBV4-2,once
TGTGCCAGCAGGCCTCAACAGGGTTTGGCAGACGAGCAGTACTTC,CASRPQQGLADEQYF,NA,TRBJ2-7,TRBV2,medium-sized
TGTGCCAGCAGCCTGAGACAGGGCAACAATGAGCAGTTCTTC,CASSLRQGNNEQFF,TRBD1,TRBJ2-1,TRBV7-9,NA
TGTGCCAGCAGAAACGAGTCGCTTTGGGGGGCGAACACCGGGGAGCTGTTTTTT,CASRNESLWGANTGELFF,NA,TRBJ2-2,TRBV28,NA
TGCGCCAGCAGTTTCCTAGCGGGGGGCCTTACAATGAGGCAGTTCTTC,CASSFLAGGLTMRQFF,TRBD2,TRBJ2-1,TRBV10-2,NA
TGTGCTAGTGGTTCAGCAGGTTTGGCTTTCTTT,CASGSAGLAFF,NA,TRBJ1-1,TRBV12-5,NA